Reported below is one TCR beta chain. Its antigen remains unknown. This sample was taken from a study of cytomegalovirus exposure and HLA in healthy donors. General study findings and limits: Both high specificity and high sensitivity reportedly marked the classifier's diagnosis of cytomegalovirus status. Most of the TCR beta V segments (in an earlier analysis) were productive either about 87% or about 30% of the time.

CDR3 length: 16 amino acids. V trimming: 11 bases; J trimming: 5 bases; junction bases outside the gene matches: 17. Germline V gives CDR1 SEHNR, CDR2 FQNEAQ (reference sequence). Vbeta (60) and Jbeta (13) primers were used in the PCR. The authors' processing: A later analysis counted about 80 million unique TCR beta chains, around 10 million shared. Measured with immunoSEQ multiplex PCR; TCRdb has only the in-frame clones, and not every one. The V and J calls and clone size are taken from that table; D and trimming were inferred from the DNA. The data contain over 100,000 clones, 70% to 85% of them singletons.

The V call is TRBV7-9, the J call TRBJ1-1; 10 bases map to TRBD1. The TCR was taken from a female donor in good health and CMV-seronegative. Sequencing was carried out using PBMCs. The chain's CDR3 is CAEDPPRGQGFTEAFF. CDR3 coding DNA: TGTGCCGAAGACCCCCCCCGGGGACAGGGGTTTACTGAAGCTTTCTTT.